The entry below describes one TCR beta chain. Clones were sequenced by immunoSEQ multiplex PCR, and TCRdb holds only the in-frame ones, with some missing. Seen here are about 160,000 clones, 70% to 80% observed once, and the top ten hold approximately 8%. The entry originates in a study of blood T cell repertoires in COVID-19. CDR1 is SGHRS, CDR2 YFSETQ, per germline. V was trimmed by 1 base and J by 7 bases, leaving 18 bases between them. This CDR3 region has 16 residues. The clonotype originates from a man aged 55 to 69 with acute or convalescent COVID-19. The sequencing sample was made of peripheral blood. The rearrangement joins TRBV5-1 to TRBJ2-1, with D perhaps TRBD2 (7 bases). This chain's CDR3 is CASSLSSGGRANEQFF. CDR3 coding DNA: TGCGCCAGCAGCTTGAGTTCGGGGGGCAGGGCAAATGAGCAGTTCTTC.